The 3 T cell receptor beta chains below all came from one sample that was sequenced in a study of blood T cell repertoires in COVID-19. Libraries were prepared by immunoSEQ multiplex PCR; TCRdb keeps only in-frame clonotypes and omits some of them. The sample records 150,000 to 200,000 clones, about 88% being singletons. Sequencing was performed on peripheral blood. These receptors were obtained from a man aged 18 to 29 who had recovered from COVID-19.

The chain employs TRBV4-3 and TRBJ2-7; D possibly corresponds to TRBD2 (6 bases). Germline-derived CDR1 and CDR2 are LGHNA and YSLEER. The length of the CDR3 is 16 residues. V gave up 0 bases and J gave up 3 bases, with 15 bases separating them. CDR3 coding DNA: TGCGCCAGCAGCCAAGACGTAGCGGTCGCCCTCTACGAGCAGTACTTC. This encodes CASSQDVAVALYEQYF.

This chain connects TRBV10-2 to TRBJ2-5, with D perhaps TRBD2 (5 bases). The CDR3 spans 13 residues. The germline gives CDR1 WSHSY, CDR2 SAAADI. V lost 6 bases and J lost 5, with 13 bases in between. Written as DNA, the CDR3 is TGCGCCAGCAGGGGAGCGCCTGGGGAGACCCAGTACTTC. It translates to CASRGAPGETQYF.

The chain employs TRBV5-6 and TRBJ2-5; D is perhaps TRBD1 (6 bases). CDR3 size: 13 residues. In germline, CDR1 is SGHDT, CDR2 YYEEEE. Trimming removed 5 bases at V and 4 bases at J, with 12 bases between. CDR3 coding DNA: TGTGCCAGCAGGGTCGGACAGAGAGAGACCCAGTACTTC. Amino acids: CASRVGQRETQYF.